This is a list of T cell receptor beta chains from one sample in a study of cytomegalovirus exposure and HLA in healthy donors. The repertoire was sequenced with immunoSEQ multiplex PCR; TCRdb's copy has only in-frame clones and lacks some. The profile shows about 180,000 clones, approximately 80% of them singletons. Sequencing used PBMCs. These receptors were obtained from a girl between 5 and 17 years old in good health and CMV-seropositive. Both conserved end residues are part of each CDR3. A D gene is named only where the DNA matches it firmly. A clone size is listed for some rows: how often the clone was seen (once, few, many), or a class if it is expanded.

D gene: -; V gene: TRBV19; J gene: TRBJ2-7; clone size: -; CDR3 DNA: TGTGCCACAGGTTCCAGGGGATCCTCCTACGAGCAGTACTTC; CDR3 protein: CATGSRGSSYEQYF
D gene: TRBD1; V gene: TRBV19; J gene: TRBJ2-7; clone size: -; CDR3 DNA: TGTGCCAGTAGTATAAGGTATCTGGGGACAGAACTCGAGCAGTACTTC; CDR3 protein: CASSIRYLGTELEQYF
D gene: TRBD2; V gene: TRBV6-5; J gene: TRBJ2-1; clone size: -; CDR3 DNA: TGTGCCAGCAGCCGTCTAGGCGGGAGTCAAAATGAGCAGTTCTTC; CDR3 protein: CASSRLGGSQNEQFF
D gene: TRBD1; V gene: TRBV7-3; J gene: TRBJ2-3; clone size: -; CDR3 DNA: TGTGCCAGCAGCCTAGGACAGGGGTTAGATACGCAGTATTTT; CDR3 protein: CASSLGQGLDTQYF
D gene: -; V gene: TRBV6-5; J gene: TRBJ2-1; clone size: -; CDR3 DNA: TGTGCCAGCAGTTTGGACGGGAACAATGAGCAGTTCTTC; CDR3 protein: CASSLDGNNEQFF
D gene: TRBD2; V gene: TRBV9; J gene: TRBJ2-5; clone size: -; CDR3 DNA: TGTGCCAGCAGCGTAGCGGGAGGTCAAGAGACCCAGTACTTC; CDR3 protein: CASSVAGGQETQYF
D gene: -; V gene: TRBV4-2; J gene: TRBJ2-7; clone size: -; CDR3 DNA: TGTGCCAGCAGCCAAGTCGAAGGAGACTACGAGCAGTACTTC; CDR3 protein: CASSQVEGDYEQYF
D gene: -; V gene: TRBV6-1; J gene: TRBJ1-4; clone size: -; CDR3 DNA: TGTGCCAGCAGTGAGGCCAGGGCATTTTGGAAGGGGAATGAAAAACTGTTTTTT; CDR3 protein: CASSEARAFWKGNEKLFF
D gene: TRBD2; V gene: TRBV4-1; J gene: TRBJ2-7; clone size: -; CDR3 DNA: TGCGCCAGCAGCCAAGTGGGACTAGCGGGAGGGCGCGAGCAGTACTTC; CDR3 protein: CASSQVGLAGGREQYF
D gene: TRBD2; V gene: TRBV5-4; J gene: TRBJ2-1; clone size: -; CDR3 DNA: TGTGCCAGCAGCCCGACTAGCGGCTTCTACAATGAGCAGTTCTTC; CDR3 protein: CASSPTSGFYNEQFF
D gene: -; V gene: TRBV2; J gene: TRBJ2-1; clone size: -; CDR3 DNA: TGTGCCAGCATGGCCTCTAATGAGCAGTTCTTC; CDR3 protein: CASMASNEQFF
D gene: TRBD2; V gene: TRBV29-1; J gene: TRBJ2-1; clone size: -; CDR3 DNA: TGCAGCGTTGACCCTAGCGGGAGGGGCGGGGACAATGAGCAGTTCTTC; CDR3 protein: CSVDPSGRGGDNEQFF
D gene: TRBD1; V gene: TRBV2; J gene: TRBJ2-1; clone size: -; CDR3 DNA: TGTGCCAGCAGCCTCGGGACAGGGAATTACAATGAGCAGTTCTTC; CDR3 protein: CASSLGTGNYNEQFF
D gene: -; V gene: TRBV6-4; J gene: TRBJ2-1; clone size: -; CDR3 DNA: TGTGCCAGCAGTGAGATGGAGGTAGATTCCAATGAGCAGTTCTTC; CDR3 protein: CASSEMEVDSNEQFF
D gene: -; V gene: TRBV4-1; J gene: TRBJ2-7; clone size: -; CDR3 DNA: TGCGCCAGCAGCCAACCGGGACTCAAGATGAACGAGCAGTACTTC; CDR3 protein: CASSQPGLKMNEQYF
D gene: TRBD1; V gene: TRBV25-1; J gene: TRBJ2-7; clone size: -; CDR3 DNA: TGTGCCAGCAGTGGGCCGGGACAGGGAAACTACGAGCAGTACTTC; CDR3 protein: CASSGPGQGNYEQYF
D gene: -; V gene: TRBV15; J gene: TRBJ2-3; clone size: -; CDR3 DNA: TGTGCCACCAGCAGAGATACCGGGAGTGGTAAAGATACGCAGTATTTT; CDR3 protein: CATSRDTGSGKDTQYF
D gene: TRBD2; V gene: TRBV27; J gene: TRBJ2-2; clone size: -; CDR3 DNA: TGTGCCAGCAGTTCCCCTCCATCCGCGGGGGGGGCCGACACCGGGGAGCTGTTTTTT; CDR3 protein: CASSSPPSAGGADTGELFF
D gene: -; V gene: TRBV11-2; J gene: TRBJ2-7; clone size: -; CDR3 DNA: TGTGCCAGCAGCTCCCTGGAGAGGCCCTACGAGCAGTACTTC; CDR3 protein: CASSSLERPYEQYF
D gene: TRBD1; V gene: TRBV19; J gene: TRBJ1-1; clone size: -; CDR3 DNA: TGTGCCAGTAGTTCAGGGGGCTCCAACACTGAAGCTTTCTTT; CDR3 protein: CASSSGGSNTEAFF
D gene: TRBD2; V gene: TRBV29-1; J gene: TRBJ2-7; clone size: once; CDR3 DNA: TGCAGCGTTGTCTACAGCGGGGGGCGCCGCAGCGAGCAGTACTTC; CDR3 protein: CSVVYSGGRRSEQYF
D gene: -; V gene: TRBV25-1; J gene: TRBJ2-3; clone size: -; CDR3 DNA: TGTGCCAGCAGTGACTCCCGGGGCACAGATACGCAGTATTTT; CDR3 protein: CASSDSRGTDTQYF